A selection of T cell receptor beta chains follows, all from one sample in a study of CD8 T cells in ankylosing spondylitis. TCRdb reprocessed the 5' RACE reads via MiXCR and lists one record per CDR3 protein. There are about 270,000 distinct CDR3 sequences in the sample; about 30% occur only once, and around 4% lies in the top ten. The sample comprised blood, either unsorted or a sorted T cell fraction (not recorded which). Receptor source: a male donor with ankylosing spondylitis or in good health (not recorded which). Each CDR3 is given without its conserved first and last residue. Fields, in order: CDR3 protein, V gene, J gene.

ASTEGYGYT,TRBV5-6,TRBJ1-2
ASSWVGGGTDTQY,TRBV5-1,TRBJ2-3
ASSRAGGSNNEQF,TRBV6-1,TRBJ2-1
ASSLVGGEADTQY,TRBV5-5,TRBJ2-3
ASRIGTGGSPLH,TRBV10-2,TRBJ1-6
ATRLDVAGYNEQF,TRBV15,TRBJ2-1
ASSLVVPSYNEQF,TRBV7-8,TRBJ2-1
SARDRVASSPLH,TRBV20-1,TRBJ1-6
ASSLGLRAGELF,TRBV27,TRBJ2-2
ASISGTNYGYT,TRBV12-3/TRBV12-4,TRBJ1-2
ATSRDRGYGEQF,TRBV15,TRBJ2-1
SAREGPEPSAF,TRBV20-1,TRBJ1-1
SARGTRYGYT,TRBV20-1,TRBJ1-2
ASSYAGLAGATNTGELF,TRBV6-5,TRBJ2-2
ASSYSTGINTGELF,TRBV6-5,TRBJ2-2
ASSPGFLMDTEAF,TRBV18,TRBJ1-1
ASSPKPGQGPYEQY,TRBV7-9,TRBJ2-7
SVGQGDYGYT,TRBV29-1,TRBJ1-2
SARQGTEAF,TRBV20-1,TRBJ1-1
ASSATGSGNTIY,TRBV2,TRBJ1-3
ASSLQRDSSTDTQY,TRBV7-9,TRBJ2-3
ASSSDRGLNYGYT,TRBV12-3/TRBV12-4,TRBJ1-2
AISESDRANSPLH,TRBV10-3,TRBJ1-6
ASSWGGPTDTQY,TRBV7-6,TRBJ2-3
ASRHGLSRSYNSPLH,TRBV7-2,TRBJ1-6
ASSVGSSTDTQY,TRBV9,TRBJ2-3
ASSTGLRTGELF,TRBV5-1,TRBJ2-2
ASSLVEVGHTDTQY,TRBV6-5,TRBJ2-3
ASSSPYRVLTEAF,TRBV28,TRBJ1-1
SVEVSGGGKDTQY,TRBV29-1,TRBJ2-3
SVRTEGTDTQY,TRBV29-1,TRBJ2-3
ASTLRGEYGYT,TRBV5-6,TRBJ1-2
SVGPGSYYGYT,TRBV29-1,TRBJ1-2
ASSHSRDRSPQETQY,TRBV4-1,TRBJ2-5
SARVAGDDDEQY,TRBV20-1,TRBJ2-7
AWGRTVRGYNEQF,TRBV30,TRBJ2-1
ASGRIGLAESNEQF,TRBV5-6,TRBJ2-1